This TCR beta chain stems from a study of OX40 agonist ivuxolimab in advanced cancers. Study-wide background: Dose-escalation subjects each had hepatocellular carcinoma, melanoma, renal cell or head and neck cancer.

Some clones are missing from TCRdb's copy, which holds only in-frame ones; the method was immunoSEQ multiplex PCR. The table has roughly 75,000 clones, around 86% seen once. V lost 3 bases and J lost 5, with 22 bases in between. This CDR3 spans 17 amino acids. Germline assignment: CDR1 KGHSH and CDR2 LQKENI. Study-level findings and limits: Antigen specificity of clonally expanded peripheral T cells was not established.

In the case of this clone: What it binds is not known.

This chain uses TRBV18 with TRBJ1-2; the D gene is possibly TRBD1 (6 bases). Here the sequenced sample was CD4+ or CD8+ T cells sorted from blood, taken in a trial of the OX40 agonist ivuxolimab. The receptor comes from an adult with an advanced solid tumor such as melanoma, head and neck, liver or kidney cancer. CDR3 amino acids: CASSPYEQGFFSYGYTF. CDR3 bases: TGTGCCAGCTCACCTTACGAACAGGGCTTTTTTAGTTATGGCTACACCTTC.